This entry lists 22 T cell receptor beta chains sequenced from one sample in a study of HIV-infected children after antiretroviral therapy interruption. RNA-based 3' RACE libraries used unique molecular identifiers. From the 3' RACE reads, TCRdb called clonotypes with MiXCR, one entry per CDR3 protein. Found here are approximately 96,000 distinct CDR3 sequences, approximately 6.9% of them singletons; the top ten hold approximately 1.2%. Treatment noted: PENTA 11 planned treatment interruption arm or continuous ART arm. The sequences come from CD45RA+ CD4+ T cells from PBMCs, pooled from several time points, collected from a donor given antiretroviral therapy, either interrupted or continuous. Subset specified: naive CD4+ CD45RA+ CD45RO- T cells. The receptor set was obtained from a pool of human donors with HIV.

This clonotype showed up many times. The CDR3 sequence: CASSTGTSGGAATQYF. The CDR3 DNA is TGTGCCAGCAGTACAGGGACTAGCGGGGGGGCGGCAACCCAGTACTTC. The rearrangement uses TRBV12-3 or TRBV12-4 and TRBJ2-5, with 16 positions matching TRBD2. V shed 5 bases, J shed 8 bases, and the junction held 8 bases outside the gene matches. The CDR3 consists of 16 residues.

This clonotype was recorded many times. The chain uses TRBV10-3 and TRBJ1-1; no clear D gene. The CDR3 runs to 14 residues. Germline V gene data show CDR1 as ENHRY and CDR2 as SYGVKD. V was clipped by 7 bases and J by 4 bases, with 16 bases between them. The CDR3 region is CAITPERRVTEAFF. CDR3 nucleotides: TGTGCCATCACCCCTGAACGCAGAGTCACTGAAGCTTTCTTT.

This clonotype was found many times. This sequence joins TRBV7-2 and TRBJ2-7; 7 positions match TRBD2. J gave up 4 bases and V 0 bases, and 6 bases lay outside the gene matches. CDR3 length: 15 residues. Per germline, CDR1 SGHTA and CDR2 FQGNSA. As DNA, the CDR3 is TGTGCCAGCAGCTTAGCGGGGTCGGGGGGTTACGAGCAGTACTTC. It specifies CASSLAGSGGYEQYF.

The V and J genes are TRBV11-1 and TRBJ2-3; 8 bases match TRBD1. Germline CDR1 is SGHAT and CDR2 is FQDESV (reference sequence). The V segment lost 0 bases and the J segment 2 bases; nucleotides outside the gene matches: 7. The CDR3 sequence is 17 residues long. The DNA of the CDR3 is TGTGCCAGCAGCTTAGCCCGGACAGGGAGAACCACAGATACGCAGTATTTT. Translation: CASSLARTGRTTDTQYF. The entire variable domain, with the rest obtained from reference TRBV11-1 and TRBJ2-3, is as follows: EAEVAQSPRYKITEKSQAVAFWCDPISGHATLYWYRQILGQGPELLVQFQDESVVDDSQLPKDRFSAERLKGVDSTLKIQPAELGDSAMYLCASSLARTGRTTDTQYFGPGTRLTVL.

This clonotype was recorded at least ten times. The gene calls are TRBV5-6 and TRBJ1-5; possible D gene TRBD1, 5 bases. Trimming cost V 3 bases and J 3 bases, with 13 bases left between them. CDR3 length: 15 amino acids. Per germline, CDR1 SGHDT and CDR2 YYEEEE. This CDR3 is CASSSVGRINQPQHF. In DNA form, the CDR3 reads TGTGCCAGCAGCTCGGTGGGACGGATCAATCAGCCCCAGCATTTT.

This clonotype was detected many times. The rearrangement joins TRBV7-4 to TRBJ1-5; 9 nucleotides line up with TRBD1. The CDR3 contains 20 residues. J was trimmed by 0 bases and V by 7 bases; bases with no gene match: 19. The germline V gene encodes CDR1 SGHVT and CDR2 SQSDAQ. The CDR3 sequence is CASIVTRGQGLEDSNQPQHF. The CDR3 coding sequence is TGTGCCAGCATTGTAACTCGGGGACAGGGCTTGGAGGATAGCAATCAGCCCCAGCATTTT.

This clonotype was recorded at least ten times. The CDR3 reads CASSYSSVAAMGVGTGGPYTF. The CDR3, as DNA: TGTGCCAGCAGTTACTCGTCCGTGGCGGCCATGGGGGTAGGGACAGGGGGACCCTACACCTTC. V usage is TRBV6-6 and J usage is TRBJ1-2; 11 bases agree with TRBD1. CDR1 MNHNY and CDR2 SVGAGI come from the germline V gene (reference sequence). This CDR3 has 21 residues. J lost 10 bases, V lost 0 bases, and 25 bases had no gene match.

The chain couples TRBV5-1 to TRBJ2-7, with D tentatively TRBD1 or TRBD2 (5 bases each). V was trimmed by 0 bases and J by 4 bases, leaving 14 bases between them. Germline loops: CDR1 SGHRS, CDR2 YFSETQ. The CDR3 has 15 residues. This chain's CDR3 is CASSLAQGERYEQYF. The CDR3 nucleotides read TGCGCCAGCAGCTTGGCCCAGGGAGAGCGGTACGAGCAGTACTTC.

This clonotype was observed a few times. In DNA form, the CDR3 reads TGTGCCAGCAGTTGGGGGAGGGCCAGGGGCATGCTCTATGGCTACACCTTC. Translating it yields CASSWGRARGMLYGYTF. This chain joins TRBV12-3 or TRBV12-4 and TRBJ1-2, with D possibly TRBD1 on 6 matching bases. CDR3 length equals 17 residues. The germline V and J ends were trimmed by 4 bases and 4 bases, with 22 bases remaining between them.

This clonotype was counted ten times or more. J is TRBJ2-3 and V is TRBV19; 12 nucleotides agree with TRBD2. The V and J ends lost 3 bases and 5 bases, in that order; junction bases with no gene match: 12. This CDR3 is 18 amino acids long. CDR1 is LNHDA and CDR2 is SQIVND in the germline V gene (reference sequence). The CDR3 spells CASSMTSGGPGPIDTQYF. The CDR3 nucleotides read TGTGCCAGTAGTATGACTAGCGGGGGCCCGGGCCCCATAGATACGCAGTATTTT.

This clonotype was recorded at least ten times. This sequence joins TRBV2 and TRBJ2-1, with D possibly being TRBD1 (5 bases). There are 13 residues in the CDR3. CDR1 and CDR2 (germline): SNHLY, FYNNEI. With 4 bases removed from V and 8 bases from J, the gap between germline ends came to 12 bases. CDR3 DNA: TGTGCCAGCAGTGGGGCAGGGAAGGATGAGCAGTTCTTC. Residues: CASSGAGKDEQFF.

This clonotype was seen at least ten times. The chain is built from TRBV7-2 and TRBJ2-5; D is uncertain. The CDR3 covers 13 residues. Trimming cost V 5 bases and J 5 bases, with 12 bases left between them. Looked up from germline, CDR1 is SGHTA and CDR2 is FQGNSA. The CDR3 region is CASSGVVGETQYF. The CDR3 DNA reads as TGTGCCAGCAGCGGGGTAGTGGGTGAGACCCAGTACTTC.

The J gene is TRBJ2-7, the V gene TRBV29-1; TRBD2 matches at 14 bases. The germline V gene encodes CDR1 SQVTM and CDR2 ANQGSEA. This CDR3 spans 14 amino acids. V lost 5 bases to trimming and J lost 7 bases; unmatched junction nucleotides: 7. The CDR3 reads CSVIGLAGGHEQYF. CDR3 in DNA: TGCAGCGTTATCGGACTAGCGGGGGGTCATGAGCAGTACTTC.

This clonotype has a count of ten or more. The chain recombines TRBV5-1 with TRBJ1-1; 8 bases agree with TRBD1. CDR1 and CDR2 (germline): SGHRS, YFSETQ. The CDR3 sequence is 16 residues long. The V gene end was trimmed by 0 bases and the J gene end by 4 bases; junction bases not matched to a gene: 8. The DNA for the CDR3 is TGCGCCAGCAGCTTGGCAGGGGGCTTCCTGGGCACTGAAGCTTTCTTT. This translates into CASSLAGGFLGTEAFF.

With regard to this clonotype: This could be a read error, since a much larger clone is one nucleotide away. CDR3 amino acids: CSAGQGAAGGQYF. The CDR3 nucleotides read TGCAGCGCTGGACAGGGGGCGGCTGGAGGGCAGTACTTC. This chain uses TRBV29-1 with TRBJ2-7; TRBD1 aligns across 11 bases. Germline V lookup: CDR1 SQVTM, CDR2 ANQGSEA. Trimming took 7 bases from V and 9 from J; bases not matched to a gene: 11. The length of the CDR3 is 13 residues.

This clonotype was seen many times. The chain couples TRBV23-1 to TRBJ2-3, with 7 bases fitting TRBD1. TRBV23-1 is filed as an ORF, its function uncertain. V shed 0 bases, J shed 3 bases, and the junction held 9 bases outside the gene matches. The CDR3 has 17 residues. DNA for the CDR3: TGCGCCAGCAGTCAATCGAGGGCCAGGGGGATAACAGATACGCAGTATTTT. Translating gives CASSQSRARGITDTQYF.

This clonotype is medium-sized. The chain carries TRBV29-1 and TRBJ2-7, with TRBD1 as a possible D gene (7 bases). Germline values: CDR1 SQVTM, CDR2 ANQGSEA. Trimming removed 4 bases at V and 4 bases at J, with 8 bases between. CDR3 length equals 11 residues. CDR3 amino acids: CSVAGGYEQYF. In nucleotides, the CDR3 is TGCAGCGTTGCAGGGGGGTACGAGCAGTACTTC.

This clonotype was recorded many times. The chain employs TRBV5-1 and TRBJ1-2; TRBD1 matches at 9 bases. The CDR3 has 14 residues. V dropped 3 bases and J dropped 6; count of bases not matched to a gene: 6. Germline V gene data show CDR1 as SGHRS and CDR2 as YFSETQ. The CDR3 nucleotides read TGCGCCAGCAGCTCCAGGACAGGGGTTGATGGCTACACCTTC. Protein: CASSSRTGVDGYTF.

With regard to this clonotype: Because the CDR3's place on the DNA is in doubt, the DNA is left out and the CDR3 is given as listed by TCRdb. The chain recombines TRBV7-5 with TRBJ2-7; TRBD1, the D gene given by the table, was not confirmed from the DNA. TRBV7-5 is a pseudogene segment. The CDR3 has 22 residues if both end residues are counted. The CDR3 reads CISVSEASPSGQGSSLSYEQYF.

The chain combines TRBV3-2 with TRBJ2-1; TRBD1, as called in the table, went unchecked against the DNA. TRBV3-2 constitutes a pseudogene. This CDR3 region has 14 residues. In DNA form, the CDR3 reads TGTGCCAGCAGCCAAGGGACAGGGCGCGATGAGCAGTTCTTC. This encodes CASSQGTGRDEQFF.

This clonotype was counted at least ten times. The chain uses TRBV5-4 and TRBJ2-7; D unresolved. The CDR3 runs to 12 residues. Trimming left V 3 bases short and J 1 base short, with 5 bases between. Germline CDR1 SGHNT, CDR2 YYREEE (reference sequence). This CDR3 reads CASSSMSYEQYF. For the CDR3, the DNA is TGTGCCAGCAGCTCTATGTCCTACGAGCAGTACTTC. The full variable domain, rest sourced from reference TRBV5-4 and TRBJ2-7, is ETGVTQSPTHLIKTRGQQVTLRCSSQSGHNTVSWYQQALGQGPQFIFQYYREEENGRGNFPPRFSGLQFPNYSSELNVNALELDDSALYLCASSSMSYEQYFGPGTRLTVT.

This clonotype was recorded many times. This CDR3 is CASSIVSRELFF. CDR3 sequence (DNA): TGTGCCAGTAGTATCGTCAGCAGGGAGCTGTTTTTT. This sequence joins TRBV19 and TRBJ2-2, with unresolved D. Trimming removed 3 bases at V and 9 bases at J, with 8 bases between. From germline, CDR1 is LNHDA and CDR2 SQIVND (reference sequence). The CDR3 runs to 12 residues.